One and the same sample provided the 20 T cell receptor beta chains below, sequenced in a study of OX40 agonist ivuxolimab in advanced cancers. Repertoires were generated with immunoSEQ multiplex PCR, while TCRdb's copy carries only in-frame clones and drops some. This table holds roughly 70,000 clones, roughly 84% found once. This sample comprised CD4+ or CD8+ T cells sorted from blood, obtained in a trial of the OX40 agonist ivuxolimab. All receptors come from an adult with an advanced solid tumor such as melanoma, head and neck, liver or kidney cancer.

The chain carries TRBV15 and TRBJ1-2; 7 nucleotides line up with TRBD1. The V segment lost 3 bases and the J segment 6 bases; nucleotides outside the gene matches: 10. Per germline, CDR1 LNHNV and CDR2 YYDKDF (reference sequence). The CDR3 covers 15 residues. The CDR3 DNA follows: TGTGCCACCAGCAGGAACAAAGGACAGGTTGATGGCTACACCTTC. This sequence encodes CATSRNKGQVDGYTF.

The V call is TRBV30, the J call TRBJ2-5; TRBD1 agrees at 10 bases. The V gene end was trimmed by 5 bases and the J gene end by 4 bases; junction bases not matched to a gene: 1. The V gene's germline CDR1 is GTSNPN and CDR2 SVGIG (reference sequence). This CDR3 region has 12 residues. The CDR3, as DNA: TGTGCCTGGGACAGGGGGCGAGAGACCCAGTACTTC. This sequence encodes CAWDRGRETQYF.

This chain links TRBV14 with TRBJ2-5; no definite D call. With 1 base removed from V and 5 bases from J, the gap between germline ends came to 8 bases. The germline CDR1 and CDR2 sequences are SGHDN and FVKESK. The CDR3 is 13 residues long. The CDR3 DNA is TGTGCCAGCAGCCAAGTACTCCAGGAGACCCAGTACTTC. Translation: CASSQVLQETQYF.

This sequence joins TRBV7-2 and TRBJ1-2; possibly TRBD1 for D (5 bases). The ends were cut back, 4 bases at V and 4 bases at J, with 13 bases in the middle. Germline-derived CDR1 and CDR2 are SGHTA and FQGNSA. There are 14 residues in the CDR3. The CDR3 bases are TGTGCCAGCAGCTCCCTACCGGGACCCTATGGCTACACCTTC. Translation gives CASSSLPGPYGYTF.

This chain uses TRBV6-5 with TRBJ1-5; 9 nucleotides agree with TRBD1. The CDR3 length is 16 residues. CDR1 and CDR2 from the germline V gene are MNHEY and SVGAGI. After removal of 4 bases from V and 2 bases from J, the junction contained 6 bases not matched to a gene. The CDR3 loop is CASSSQGQGGNQPQHF. CDR3 bases: TGTGCCAGCAGTTCCCAGGGACAGGGTGGCAATCAGCCCCAGCATTTT.

In this sample, this clone turned up a few times. The chain is built from TRBV19 and TRBJ2-6, with 10 nucleotides matching TRBD1. The germline gives CDR1 LNHDA, CDR2 SQIVND (reference sequence). The CDR3 has 18 residues. With 5 bases clipped from V and 1 base from J, the junction kept 8 bases outside the gene matches. CDR3: CASSPTGGRPSGANVLTF. Written as DNA, the CDR3 is TGTGCCAGTAGTCCGACAGGGGGCAGACCTTCTGGGGCCAACGTCCTGACTTTC. Looking up the rest from reference TRBV19 and TRBJ2-6 gives the full variable domain: DGGITQSPKYLFRKEGQNVTLSCEQNLNHDAMYWYRQDPGQGLRLIYYSQIVNDFQKGDIAEGYSVSREKKESFPLTVTSAQKNPTAFYLCASSPTGGRPSGANVLTFGAGSRLTVL.

The J gene is TRBJ1-6, the V gene TRBV9; 7 bases line up with TRBD1. The CDR3 is 14 amino acids. Germline CDR1 is SGDLS and CDR2 is YYNGEE. V gave up 0 bases and J gave up 10 bases; unmatched junction bases: 4. The CDR3 DNA reads as TGTGCCAGCAGCGTAGCGGCCAGGGGGTCACCCCTCCACTTT. Protein: CASSVAARGSPLHF.

This clone has just one count. The chain has TRBV6-6 and TRBJ2-2; 10 bases are a match to TRBD1. This CDR3 has 15 amino acids. From germline, CDR1 is MNHNY and CDR2 SVGAGI (reference sequence). Trimming removed 4 bases from V and 4 bases from J; junction bases left unmatched: 3. The CDR3 region has the DNA TGTGCCAGCAGTTTTCGGACAGGGGGCACCGGGGAGCTGTTTTTT. This codes for CASSFRTGGTGELFF.

This clone turned up a few times. The CDR3 spells CASSQDGGLAGGNNEQFF. The DNA for the CDR3 is TGCGCCAGCAGCCAAGATGGCGGACTAGCGGGAGGCAACAATGAGCAGTTCTTC. The rearrangement joins TRBV4-1 to TRBJ2-1, with 14 bases aligning to TRBD2. The trim removed 0 bases at V and 5 bases at J, leaving 6 bases unmatched. CDR3 size: 18 residues. Germline V gene sequence: CDR1 MGHRA, CDR2 YSYEKL.

This chain joins TRBV15 and TRBJ1-1; D remains unclear. CDR1 LNHNV and CDR2 YYDKDF come from the germline V gene (reference sequence). Trimming pared 0 bases from V and 1 base from J, leaving 3 bases between. CDR3 length equals 13 residues. The DNA of the CDR3 is TGTGCCACCAGCAGAGATAAGAACACTGAAGCTTTCTTT. Residues: CATSRDKNTEAFF.

The chain links TRBV28 to TRBJ2-7; 9 bases map to TRBD1. CDR3 length equals 17 residues. Germline CDR1 and CDR2: MDHEN and SYDVKM. V trimming: 7 bases; J trimming: 1 base; junction bases outside the gene matches: 14. In DNA, the CDR3 is TGTGCCAGCAATATCCACGGCCTAGACAGGGGGTCCTACGAGCAGTACTTC. Protein product: CASNIHGLDRGSYEQYF.

This clone was detected only a few times. The rearrangement uses TRBV19 and TRBJ1-5; D is possibly TRBD1 (5 bases). The CDR3 covers 14 residues. Trimming shortened V by 3 bases and J by 0 bases, and 6 bases separated the two germline ends. CDR1 is LNHDA and CDR2 is SQIVND in the germline V gene (reference sequence). CDR3 loop: CASSMRGSNQPQHF. CDR3 DNA sequence: TGTGCCAGTAGTATGAGGGGTAGCAATCAGCCCCAGCATTTT.

The rearrangement links TRBV6-5 to TRBJ2-3, with 13 bases that match TRBD2. The CDR3 has 14 residues. The trim removed 10 bases at V and 5 bases at J, leaving 6 bases unmatched. Germline V gene data show CDR1 as MNHEY and CDR2 as SVGAGI. CDR3 DNA sequence: TGTGCCAAACTAGCGGGAGGGCCGGGAGATACGCAGTATTTT. Protein sequence: CAKLAGGPGDTQYF.

Only one count was recorded for this clone. This chain connects TRBV28 to TRBJ2-7; 8 bases agree with TRBD2. From germline, CDR1 is MDHEN and CDR2 SYDVKM. Germline trimming cut 0 bases from V and 3 bases from J; bases unmatched to any gene: 22. The CDR3 is 21 residues long. The CDR3 DNA follows: TGTGCCAGCAGTTTATGGCAGATTTGGGAATCGCGGGGACTAGGTATCTACGAGCAGTACTTC. Protein sequence: CASSLWQIWESRGLGIYEQYF. Drawing the rest from reference TRBV28 and TRBJ2-7, the complete variable domain is DVKVTQSSRYLVKRTGEKVFLECVQDMDHENMFWYRQDPGLGLRLIYFSYDVKMKEKGDIPEGYSVSREKKERFSLILESASTNQTSMYLCASSLWQIWESRGLGIYEQYFGPGTRLTVT.

J is TRBJ2-7 and V is TRBV5-1; TRBD1 aligns across 7 bases. The CDR3 runs 14 residues. Losses at the gene ends were 2 bases for V and 4 bases for J; bases not matched to a gene: 6. CDR1 is SGHRS and CDR2 is YFSETQ in the germline V gene. In DNA form, the CDR3 reads TGCGCCAGCAGCTTTGGGACAGTAATATACGAGCAGTACTTC. It codes for CASSFGTVIYEQYF. The full variable domain, its missing parts supplied by reference TRBV5-1 and TRBJ2-7, is KAGVTQTPRYLIKTRGQQVTLSCSPISGHRSVSWYQQTPGQGLQFLFEYFSETQRNKGNFPGRFSGRQFSNSRSEMNVSTLELGDSALYLCASSFGTVIYEQYFGPGTRLTVT.

This rearrangement joins TRBV5-1 to TRBJ2-1; no reliable D call. Germline V CDR1 and CDR2: SGHRS, YFSETQ. CDR3 length equals 13 residues. The V end was cut by 5 bases, the J end by 0 bases, with 6 bases between. CDR3 protein: CASRRSSYNEQFF. CDR3 sequence (DNA): TGCGCCAGCAGACGCAGCTCCTACAATGAGCAGTTCTTC.

V usage is TRBV6-5 and J usage is TRBJ1-2; 7 bases agree with TRBD1. The CDR3 spans 15 residues. Per germline, CDR1 MNHEY and CDR2 SVGAGI. V lost 8 bases and J lost 8; bases outside the gene matches: 17. In DNA form, the CDR3 reads TGTGCCAGCTACACGTCCGGGACAGTTTCCTTCGGCTACACCTTC. Its translation: CASYTSGTVSFGYTF.

The chain recombines TRBV7-3 with TRBJ1-1; maybe TRBD1 (5 bases). This CDR3 has 12 amino acids. Trimming took off 10 bases at V and 1 base at J, with 10 bases between the two ends. Germline V gene data show CDR1 as SGHTA and CDR2 as FQGTGA. The CDR3 coding sequence is TGTGCCACTTCTAGGGGGAACACTGAAGCTTTCTTT. This sequence encodes CATSRGNTEAFF. The full variable domain, completed using reference TRBV7-3 and TRBJ1-1, is GAGVSQTPSNKVTEKGKYVELRCDPISGHTALYWYRQSLGQGPEFLIYFQGTGAADDSGLPNDRFFAVRPEGSVSTLKIQRTERGDSAVYLCATSRGNTEAFFGQGTRLTVV.

This sequence joins TRBV7-6 and TRBJ2-7; no reliable D call. The CDR3 is 14 amino acids. V dropped 4 bases and J dropped 2 bases, with 12 bases sitting between them. Germline CDR1 and CDR2: SGHVS and FNYEAQ. The chain's CDR3 is CASSSNIPPYEQYF. The CDR3 DNA is TGTGCCAGCAGCTCAAATATCCCCCCCTACGAGCAGTACTTC.

This chain connects TRBV5-1 to TRBJ2-1; D is perhaps TRBD2 (6 bases). The CDR3 covers 16 residues. With 5 bases removed from V and 2 bases from J, the gap between germline ends came to 17 bases. Looked up from germline, CDR1 is SGHRS and CDR2 is YFSETQ. CDR3 amino acids: CASSLGAGSTYNEQFF. The CDR3 DNA follows: TGCGCCAGCAGTCTCGGGGCGGGATCCACCTACAATGAGCAGTTCTTC.